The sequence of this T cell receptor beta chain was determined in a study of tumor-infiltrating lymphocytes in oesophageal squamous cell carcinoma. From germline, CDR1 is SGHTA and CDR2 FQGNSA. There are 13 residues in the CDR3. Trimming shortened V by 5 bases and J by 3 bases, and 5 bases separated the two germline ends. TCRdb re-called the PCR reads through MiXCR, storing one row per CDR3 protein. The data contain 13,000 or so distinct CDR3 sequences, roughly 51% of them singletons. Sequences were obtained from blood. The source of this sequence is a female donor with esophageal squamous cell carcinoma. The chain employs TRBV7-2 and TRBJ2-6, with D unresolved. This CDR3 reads CASSPIGANVLTF. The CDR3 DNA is TGTGCCAGCAGCCCAATTGGGGCCAACGTCCTGACTTTC.